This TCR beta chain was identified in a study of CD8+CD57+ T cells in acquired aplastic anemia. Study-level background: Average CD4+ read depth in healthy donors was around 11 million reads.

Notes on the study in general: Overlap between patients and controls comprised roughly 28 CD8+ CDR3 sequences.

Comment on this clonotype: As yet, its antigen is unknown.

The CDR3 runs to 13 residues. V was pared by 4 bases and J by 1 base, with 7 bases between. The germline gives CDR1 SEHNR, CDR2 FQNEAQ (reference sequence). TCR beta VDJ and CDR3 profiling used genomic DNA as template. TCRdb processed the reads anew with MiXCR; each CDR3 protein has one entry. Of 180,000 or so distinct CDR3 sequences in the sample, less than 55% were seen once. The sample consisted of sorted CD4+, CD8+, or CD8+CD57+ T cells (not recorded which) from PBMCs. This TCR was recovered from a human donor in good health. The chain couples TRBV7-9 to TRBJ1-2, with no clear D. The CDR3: CASSSGSNYGYTF. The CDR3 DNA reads TGTGCCAGCAGCTCGGGCAGTAACTATGGCTACACCTTC.